A selection of T cell receptor beta chains follows, all from one sample in a study of CD8 T cells in ankylosing spondylitis. One entry per CDR3 protein results from TCRdb running MiXCR on the 5' RACE reads. The sample consists of 240,000 or so distinct CDR3 sequences, about 10% of them appearing once. The sample comprised blood, either unsorted or a sorted T cell fraction (not recorded which). These TCRs come from a male donor with ankylosing spondylitis or in good health (not recorded which). The CDR3 runs from the conserved cysteine through the conserved F or W. Each record gives: J gene, V gene, clone size, CDR3 protein. Clone size is not always given. Where it is, it says once, few, many or a class for expanded clones.

TRBJ2-5	TRBV28	-	CASSGQGATQYF
TRBJ1-2	TRBV7-9	-	CASSLAQGVRYGYTF
TRBJ1-1	TRBV20-1	-	CSASPGQMNTEAFF
TRBJ2-5	TRBV18	-	CASSPGFRETQYF
TRBJ1-5	TRBV4-2	many	CASSQETGVDNQPQHF
TRBJ1-4	TRBV28	few	CASRSPRGSREKLFF
TRBJ2-1	TRBV9	many	CASSSGDYLNEQFF
TRBJ2-7	TRBV7-7	many	CASSLGSGLSYEQYF
TRBJ2-7	TRBV5-1	many	CASSSGLARDYEQYF
TRBJ2-4	TRBV29-1	-	CRVGVGGLWAKNIQYF
TRBJ2-5	TRBV5-1	many	CASSLQTGTQGETQYF
TRBJ2-2	TRBV20-1	-	CSARRAGGLNTGELFF
TRBJ1-1	TRBV6-1	-	CASSRGVGSEAFF
TRBJ1-1	TRBV20-1	many	CCAREGRGVRNTEAFF
TRBJ2-7	TRBV12-3/TRBV12-4	many	CASRETGVWVQYF
TRBJ2-7	TRBV27	-	CASGTSGTIYEQYF
TRBJ2-7	TRBV5-1	many	CASSLEFSSGTSSYEQYF
TRBJ1-1	TRBV20-1	-	CSARKTGSRTEAFF
TRBJ1-1	TRBV29-1	many	CSVGSRRNKAFF
TRBJ2-1	TRBV29-1	many	CSVRLANEQFF
TRBJ2-7	TRBV5-1	many	CASSLGVAGLYEQYF
TRBJ2-5	TRBV7-8	few	CASSRHRGAQETQYF
TRBJ1-6	TRBV5-1	many	CASRISGHSYNSPLHF
TRBJ2-7	TRBV6-1	many	CASNGLLAGGPYEQYF
TRBJ2-7	TRBV7-3	many	CASSYYGASTYEQYF
TRBJ2-2	TRBV6-1	-	CASRGRTAHTGELFF
TRBJ1-5	TRBV28	many	CASSFLDNGNQPQHF
TRBJ2-3	TRBV15	many	CATSRETAARGGTDTQYF
TRBJ1-1	TRBV7-3	-	CASSLSYEGTEAFF
TRBJ2-3	TRBV20-1	many	CSATAGTDTQYF
TRBJ2-1	TRBV5-1	-	CASSSSGVSYNEQFF
TRBJ2-7	TRBV11-2	-	CASNPSGSGNEQYF
TRBJ1-6	TRBV6-6	many	CASSTRGPVALHF
TRBJ1-1	TRBV27	few	CASSLPGSAEAFF
TRBJ1-2	TRBV18	many	CASSPGTGGANYGYTF
TRBJ2-7	TRBV28	many	CASSLFVGPVLVEQYF
TRBJ1-5	TRBV4-1	many	CASSQDYRQPQHF
TRBJ1-1	TRBV5-1	many	CASSFDTGDWTEAFF
TRBJ2-1	TRBV5-5	many	CASSLGRNSYNEQFF
TRBJ2-3	TRBV29-1	many	CSVDPQGQGTDTQYF
TRBJ1-3	TRBV28	-	CASSSSSRGGNTIYF